This is a list of T cell receptor beta chains from one sample in a study of T cell repertoires in cytomegalovirus infection. TCRdb ran MiXCR on the reads and lists one entry per CDR3 protein. The sample lists about 100,000 distinct CDR3 sequences; 23% were seen once. The sequenced sample consisted of CD8+ T cells from PBMCs. Source of these receptors: a human donor in good health (CMV status not recorded). Some clones in this sample may be carry-over from other donors' samples. Each CDR3 is given without its conserved first and last residue. The order of the fields is D gene, CDR3 length, J gene, V gene, CDR3 protein. The D gene is left open where the match is weak.

. 14 TRBJ1-5 TRBV15 ATSRRRRSLDQPQH
. 13 TRBJ2-1 TRBV5-1 ASSLSGLPRDEQF
. 12 TRBJ2-7 TRBV27 ASSLLGKTYEQY
. 13 TRBJ2-5 TRBV6-1 ASSAWSGDQETQY
. 13 TRBJ1-1 TRBV7-3 ASSLGLQGSTEAF
TRBD2 10 TRBJ2-1 TRBV7-6 ASAGGVNEQF
. 14 TRBJ2-1 TRBV24-1 ATSESAFSSYNEQF
. 12 TRBJ1-2 TRBV29-1 SVEDETANYGYT
. 11 TRBJ1-6 TRBV19 ASSTNENSPLH
TRBD1 15 TRBJ2-7 TRBV6-5 ASSYSPTGGTPYEQY
. 12 TRBJ1-5 TRBV6-2/TRBV6-3 ASDGRIRDGPQH
. 11 TRBJ2-1 TRBV7-2 ASSLAYGSEQF
. 11 TRBJ2-5 TRBV28 ASMRTGAETQY
. 11 TRBJ2-3 TRBV7-9 ASSPEGTDTQY
. 11 TRBJ1-1 TRBV19 ASSIGRNTEAF
. 12 TRBJ2-1 TRBV13 ASSKPDGDNEQF